The clone carrying this TCR beta chain was recorded a few times. Its antigen is currently unknown. The CDR3 totals 14 residues. Trimming pared 6 bases from V and 0 bases from J, leaving 12 bases between. Germline CDR1 LNHDA, CDR2 SQIVND (reference sequence). Sequencing was performed with immunoSEQ multiplex PCR; in TCRdb, only in-frame clones are kept and a portion is missing. The data hold 12,000 or so clones, with roughly four fifths observed a single time. The sample comes from a study of memory B cells and T cells in multiple sclerosis. Notes on the study in general: Compartments had unequal clone-set sizes, affecting shared clonotype counts.

Separate sequencing covered autoproliferating (CFSE-dim) and non-proliferating (CFSE-high) T cells from stimulus-free culture. Some 50 million CFSE-labeled PBMCs were cultured less than nine days unstimulated, then replicate wells were pooled. CFSE at approximately 0.5 uM labeled the PBMCs, which were then cultured unstimulated. This TCR was sampled from a human donor with multiple sclerosis. Sequenced: PBMCs from blood kept in culture. The genes are TRBV19 and TRBJ2-7, with unresolved D. The CDR3 region is CASRLGQTSYEQYF. CDR3 sequence (DNA): TGTGCCAGTAGGCTGGGCCAGACCTCCTACGAGCAGTACTTC. Supplemented by reference TRBV19 and TRBJ2-7, the full variable domain reads DGGITQSPKYLFRKEGQNVTLSCEQNLNHDAMYWYRQDPGQGLRLIYYSQIVNDFQKGDIAEGYSVSREKKESFPLTVTSAQKNPTAFYLCASRLGQTSYEQYFGPGTRLTVT.